The 22 T cell receptor beta chains presented below share a single source sample, sequenced in a study of T cell repertoires in cytomegalovirus infection. TCRdb itself ran the reads through MiXCR, one entry per CDR3 protein. This table holds 700,000 to 950,000 distinct CDR3 sequences, about 30% found once. These receptors' antigens are unknown. Source: cultured CD8+ T cells from PBMCs, taken from culture after CMV antigen stimulation. All receptors come from a human donor in good health (CMV status not recorded). Some clones in this sample may be carry-over from other donors' samples.

The chain recombines TRBV19 with TRBJ2-7; D is perhaps TRBD1 or TRBD2 (6 bases each). V was cut by 1 base and J by 3 bases, with 16 bases left in between. Germline V CDR1 and CDR2: LNHDA, SQIVND (reference sequence). CDR3 length: 16 amino acids. CDR3 sequence reads: CASSIARGGTLYEQYF. In DNA, the CDR3 is TGTGCCAGTAGTATAGCCAGGGGAGGTACCCTCTACGAGCAGTACTTC. Supplemented by reference TRBV19 and TRBJ2-7, the full variable domain reads DGGITQSPKYLFRKEGQNVTLSCEQNLNHDAMYWYRQDPGQGLRLIYYSQIVNDFQKGDIAEGYSVSREKKESFPLTVTSAQKNPTAFYLCASSIARGGTLYEQYFGPGTRLTVT.

This clonotype was picked up one time. At one boundary the junction diverges from the germline segment, which might be a read error. The chain joins TRBV5-6 to TRBJ1-1, with D maybe TRBD1 (5 bases). CDR3 length: 15 residues. Germline values: CDR1 SGHDT, CDR2 YYEEEE. CDR3 sequence (DNA): TGTGCCATCAGCTTTTGTGGGGCCGGGGACACTGAAGCTTTCTTT. Amino acid sequence: CAISFCGAGDTEAFF.

This clonotype was observed a handful of times. The chain combines TRBV12-3 or TRBV12-4 with TRBJ2-1; D gene unclear. There are 13 residues in the CDR3. Trimming took off 3 bases at V and 4 bases at J, with 7 bases between the two ends. DNA of the CDR3: TGTGCCAGCAGTTTTTCACAGTACAATGAGCAGTTCTTC. The encoded protein is CASSFSQYNEQFF.

In this sample, this clonotype turned up a few times. V and J are TRBV7-9 and TRBJ1-2; D perhaps matches TRBD1 (5 bases). The length of the CDR3 is 14 residues. Trimming removed 1 base from V and 7 bases from J, with 13 bases in between. Looked up from germline, CDR1 is SEHNR and CDR2 is FQNEAQ (reference sequence). DNA of the CDR3: TGTGCCAGCAGCTTAGGGGTTAGGGGTCGTGGCTACACCTTC. It codes for CASSLGVRGRGYTF.

This clonotype has a handful of counts. The chain has TRBV7-6 and TRBJ1-1, with D possibly being TRBD1 (6 bases). The CDR3 sequence is 14 residues long. Trimming shortened V by 6 bases and J by 3 bases, and 14 bases separated the two germline ends. Germline loops: CDR1 SGHVS, CDR2 FNYEAQ. The CDR3 loop is CASRSGAGYTEAFF. In nucleotides, the CDR3 is TGTGCCAGCAGATCGGGGGCGGGGTACACTGAAGCTTTCTTT.

In this sample, this clonotype turned up a few times. The rearrangement links TRBV19 to TRBJ1-1, with D possibly being TRBD1 (5 bases). The V and J ends lost 7 bases and 0 bases respectively, with 9 bases between them. CDR3 length equals 13 residues. Germline CDR1 and CDR2: LNHDA and SQIVND (reference sequence). Here the CDR3 reads CASKGHLNTEAFF. CDR3 nucleotides: TGTGCCAGTAAAGGACACCTGAACACTGAAGCTTTCTTT.

The chain joins TRBV6-5 to TRBJ2-1, with TRBD2 as a possible D gene (6 bases). Per the germline V gene, CDR1 is MNHEY and CDR2 is SVGAGI. Trimming took 3 bases from V and 3 from J, leaving 15 bases between them. This CDR3 region has 16 residues. The CDR3 nucleotides are TGTGCCAGCAGTTATCAGGGCCGACTAGGCTACAATGAGCAGTTCTTC. Encoded protein: CASSYQGRLGYNEQFF.

Turning to this clonotype: One end of the junction fails to match germline, which may point to a read error. The chain joins TRBV6-5 to TRBJ1-5; tentatively, D is TRBD1 (5 bases). Germline V CDR1 and CDR2: MNHEY, SVGAGI. The CDR3 runs 14 residues. The CDR3 DNA follows: TGTGCCAGCAGTTACTCGGGGGGAAATCAGTCCCAGCATTTT. The encoded protein is CASSYSGGNQSQHF.

This clonotype has a single count. The junction departs from germline at one end; a sequencing error may be responsible. J is TRBJ2-7 and V is TRBV7-6, with a possible D match to TRBD1 (6 bases). Germline assignment: CDR1 SGHVS and CDR2 FNYEAQ. CDR3 length: 13 residues. The CDR3 DNA sequence: TGTGCTAGCAACTCAGAGGGGGTGGACGAGCAGTACTTC. Its protein product is CASNSEGVDEQYF. Full variable domain (remainder filled in from reference TRBV7-6 and TRBJ2-7): GAGVSQSPRYKVTKRGQDVALRCDPISGHVSLYWYRQALGQGPEFLTYFNYEAQQDKSGLPNDRFSAERPEGSISTLTIQRTEQRDSAMYRCASNSEGVDEQYFGPGTRLTVT.

This chain uses TRBV7-9 with TRBJ1-3; D may be TRBD1 (6 bases). V was clipped by 4 bases and J by 6 bases, with 13 bases between them. This CDR3 has 14 residues. Germline V gives CDR1 SEHNR, CDR2 FQNEAQ (reference sequence). The CDR3 DNA is TGTGCCAGCAGCTCCACAGGGATCCTAAACACCATATATTTT. Protein product: CASSSTGILNTIYF.

V is TRBV7-9 and J is TRBJ2-7; a weak D match, TRBD2 (6 bases). Deletions cut 4 bases from V and 4 bases from J, with 23 bases between. CDR3 size: 17 residues. Germline-derived CDR1 and CDR2 are SEHNR and FQNEAQ (reference sequence). CDR3 region: CASSSALTGTVGYEQYF. In DNA form, the CDR3 reads TGTGCCAGCAGCTCTGCCCTTACCGGGACTGTAGGATACGAGCAGTACTTC.

This chain uses TRBV4-1 with TRBJ2-3; TRBD1 aligns across 9 bases. Germline V gene sequence: CDR1 MGHRA, CDR2 YSYEKL. The CDR3 is 17 amino acids. J gave up 2 bases and V 4 bases, and 10 bases lay outside the gene matches. CDR3 residues: CASSLPGTGPFTDTQYF. For the CDR3, the DNA is TGCGCCAGCAGCCTTCCTGGGACAGGGCCTTTCACAGATACGCAGTATTTT.

The V gene is TRBV20-1, the J gene TRBJ2-7; tentative D call: TRBD1 (6 bases). The V gene's germline CDR1 is DFQATT and CDR2 SNEGSKA (reference sequence). V shed 3 bases and J shed 6 bases, with 12 bases lying between them. The CDR3 sequence is 12 residues long. DNA of the CDR3: TGCAGTGCTAGGAGGGGCAGGGGCGAGCAGTACTTC. This gives the protein CSARRGRGEQYF.

This sequence joins TRBV12-5 and TRBJ1-1; D unresolved. This CDR3 has 16 residues. V was clipped by 1 base and J by 4 bases, with 16 bases between them. Germline CDR1 and CDR2: LGHNT and FRNRAP. The CDR3 region is CASGLARIGGGTEAFF. The CDR3, as DNA: TGTGCTAGTGGTTTGGCACGGATCGGAGGAGGCACTGAAGCTTTCTTT. The entire variable domain, with the rest obtained from reference TRBV12-5 and TRBJ1-1, is as follows: DARVTQTPRHKVTEMGQEVTMRCQPILGHNTVFWYRQTMMQGLELLAYFRNRAPLDDSGMPKDRFSAEMPDATLATLKIQPSEPRDSAVYFCASGLARIGGGTEAFFGQGTRLTVV.

The rearrangement links TRBV20-1 to TRBJ1-4; D not resolved. V lost 5 bases and J 8 bases, leaving 15 bases between the germline ends. This CDR3 has 13 amino acids. CDR1 and CDR2 (germline): DFQATT, SNEGSKA (reference sequence). CDR3 amino acids: CSARVVGEEKLFF. CDR3 coding DNA: TGCAGTGCTCGGGTAGTAGGAGAAGAAAAACTGTTTTTT.

This clonotype has more than one count but fewer than ten. V and J are TRBV6-2 or TRBV6-3 and TRBJ2-3; D gene uncertain. V was clipped by 6 bases and J by 4 bases, with 14 bases between them. The CDR3 runs 14 residues. Germline loops: CDR1 MNHEY, CDR2 SVGEGT. The CDR3 loop reads CASSPFERPDTQYF. In DNA form, the CDR3 reads TGTGCCAGCAGCCCCTTTGAGCGCCCAGATACGCAGTATTTT.

CDR3 loop: CASSQDEGNQPQHF. CDR3 coding DNA: TGCGCCAGCAGCCAAGATGAGGGAAATCAGCCCCAGCATTTT. The chain carries TRBV4-3 and TRBJ1-5; the D is unclear. CDR1 is LGHNA and CDR2 is YSLEER in the germline V gene. The length of the CDR3 is 14 residues. The V end was cut by 0 bases, the J end by 4 bases, with 7 bases between.

The rearrangement uses TRBV6-5 and TRBJ2-7; 9 positions agree with TRBD1. This CDR3 comprises 15 residues. Germline lookup yields CDR1 MNHEY and CDR2 SVGAGI. V shed 5 bases, J shed 5 bases, and the junction held 10 bases outside the gene matches. CDR3 nucleotides: TGTGCCAGCAGTGCCGGGACAGGGTCCTCTGACGAGCAGTACTTC. Amino acids: CASSAGTGSSDEQYF.

The chain employs TRBV18 and TRBJ1-5, with D perhaps matching TRBD1 (6 bases). V was cut by 4 bases and J by 0 bases, with 13 bases left in between. CDR1 is KGHSH, CDR2 LQKENI, per germline. CDR3 size: 16 residues. The CDR3 region has the DNA TGTGCCAGCTCACGAGGAGACAGGTATAGCAATCAGCCCCAGCATTTT. This encodes CASSRGDRYSNQPQHF.

This clonotype was found many times. V is TRBV7-2 and J is TRBJ2-5; no firm D call. Per the germline V gene, CDR1 is SGHTA and CDR2 is FQGNSA. Trimming removed 1 base at V and 5 bases at J, with 14 bases between. The CDR3 consists of 15 residues. The CDR3 coding sequence is TGTGCCAGCAGCTTAGTAGGCAATGGCAGGGAGACCCAGTACTTC. Amino acid sequence: CASSLVGNGRETQYF.

This rearrangement joins TRBV19 to TRBJ1-2; TRBD1 agrees at 8 bases. The CDR3 has 15 residues. Germline V gene lookup returns CDR1 LNHDA and CDR2 SQIVND (reference sequence). The V gene end was trimmed by 5 bases and the J gene end by 7 bases; junction bases not matched to a gene: 12. The CDR3 DNA reads TGTGCCAGTAGTTCGGACAGGGTACCATCTAGTGGCTACACCTTC. Residues: CASSSDRVPSSGYTF.

This clonotype was seen many times. One junction end disagrees with the germline gene, perhaps due to a read error. V and J are TRBV7-2 and TRBJ2-2; D call uncertain. This CDR3 region has 17 residues. CDR1 is SGHTA and CDR2 is FQGNSA in the germline V gene. CDR3 DNA sequence: TGTGCCAGCACCTTACCACGAGACGTTGCGAACACCGGGGAGCTGTTTTTT. Encoded protein: CASTLPRDVANTGELFF.